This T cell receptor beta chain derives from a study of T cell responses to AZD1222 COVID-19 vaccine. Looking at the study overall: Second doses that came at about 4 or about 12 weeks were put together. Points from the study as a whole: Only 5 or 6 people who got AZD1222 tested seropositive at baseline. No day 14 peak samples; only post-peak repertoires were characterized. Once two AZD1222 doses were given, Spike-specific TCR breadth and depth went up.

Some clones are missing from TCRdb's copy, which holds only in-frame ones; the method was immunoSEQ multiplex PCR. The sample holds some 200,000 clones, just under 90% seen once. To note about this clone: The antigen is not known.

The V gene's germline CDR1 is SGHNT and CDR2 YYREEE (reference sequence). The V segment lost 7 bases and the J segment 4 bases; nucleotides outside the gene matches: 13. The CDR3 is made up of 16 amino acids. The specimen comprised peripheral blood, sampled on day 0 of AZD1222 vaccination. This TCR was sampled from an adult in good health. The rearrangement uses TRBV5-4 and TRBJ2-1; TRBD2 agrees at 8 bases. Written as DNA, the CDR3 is TGTGCCAGCCACCCCATTACTAGCGGTGAATACAATGAGCAGTTCTTC. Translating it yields CASHPITSGEYNEQFF. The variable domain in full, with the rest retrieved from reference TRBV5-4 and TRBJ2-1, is ETGVTQSPTHLIKTRGQQVTLRCSSQSGHNTVSWYQQALGQGPQFIFQYYREEENGRGNFPPRFSGLQFPNYSSELNVNALELDDSALYLCASHPITSGEYNEQFFGPGTRLTVL.